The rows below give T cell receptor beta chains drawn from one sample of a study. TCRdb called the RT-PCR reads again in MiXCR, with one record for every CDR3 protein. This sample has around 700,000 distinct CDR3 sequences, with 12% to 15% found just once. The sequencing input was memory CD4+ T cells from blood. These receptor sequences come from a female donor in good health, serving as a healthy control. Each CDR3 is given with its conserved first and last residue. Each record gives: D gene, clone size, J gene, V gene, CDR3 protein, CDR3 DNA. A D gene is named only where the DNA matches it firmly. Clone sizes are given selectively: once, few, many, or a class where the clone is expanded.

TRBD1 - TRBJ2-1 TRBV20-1 CSASTGQGNYNEQFF TGCAGTGCTAGCACCGGACAGGGGAATTACAATGAGCAGTTCTTC
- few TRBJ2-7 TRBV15 CATSRDLGTYEQYF TGTGCCACCAGCAGAGATTTGGGTACCTACGAGCAGTACTTC
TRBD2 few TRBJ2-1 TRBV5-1 CASSSPLAGSNNEQFF TGCGCCAGCAGCTCACCTCTAGCGGGATCTAACAATGAGCAGTTCTTC
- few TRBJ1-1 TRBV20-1 CSAPGRGGGHAFF TGCAGTGCTCCCGGACGCGGGGGAGGGCATGCTTTCTTT
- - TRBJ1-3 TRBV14 CASSQFSGYGNTIYF TGTGCCAGCAGCCAATTTTCAGGGTACGGAAACACCATATATTTT
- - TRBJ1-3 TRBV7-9 CASSPTQGISGNTIYF TGTGCCAGCAGCCCCACCCAGGGGATCTCTGGAAACACCATATATTTT
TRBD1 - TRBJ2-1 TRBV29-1 CSVPQGAMRDEQFF TGCAGCGTTCCACAGGGGGCGATGAGGGATGAGCAGTTCTTC
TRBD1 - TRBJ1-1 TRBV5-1 CASQWTGGSEAFF TGCGCCAGCCAGTGGACAGGGGGGTCTGAAGCTTTCTTT
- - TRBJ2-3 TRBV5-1 CASSLRLGSRTDTQYF TGCGCCAGCAGCTTAAGGTTAGGGTCTCGCACAGATACGCAGTATTTT
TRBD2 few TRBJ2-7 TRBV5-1 CASRDPSGASYEQYF TGCGCCAGCAGGGACCCTAGCGGGGCCTCCTACGAGCAGTACTTC
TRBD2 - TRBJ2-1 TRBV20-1 CSARHGTSGRAEQFF TGCAGTGCTAGACACGGGACTAGCGGGAGGGCCGAACAGTTCTTC
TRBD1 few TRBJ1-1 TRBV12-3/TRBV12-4 CASSHDRGGTEAFF TGTGCCAGCAGTCACGACAGGGGTGGTACTGAAGCTTTCTTT
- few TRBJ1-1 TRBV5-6 CASSLATGIIDTEAFF TGTGCCAGCAGCTTGGCCACAGGGATAATCGACACTGAAGCTTTCTTT
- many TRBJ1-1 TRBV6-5 CASSEKWGRRAFF TGTGCCAGCAGTGAAAAATGGGGGAGGAGAGCTTTCTTT
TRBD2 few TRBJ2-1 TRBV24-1 CATSDDSGSSYNEQFF TGTGCCACCAGTGATGATAGCGGGAGCTCCTACAATGAGCAGTTCTTC
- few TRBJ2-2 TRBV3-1 CASSQGPGPTGELFF TGTGCCAGCAGCCAAGGTCCAGGGCCCACCGGGGAGCTGTTTTTT
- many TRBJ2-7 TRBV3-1 CASSHSYEQYF TGTGCCAGCAGTCACTCCTACGAGCAGTACTTC
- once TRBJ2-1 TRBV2 CATGVYNEQFF TGTGCCACTGGCGTCTACAATGAGCAGTTCTTC
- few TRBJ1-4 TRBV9 CASSVAGDSTNEKLFF TGTGCCAGCAGCGTCGCAGGGGATTCAACTAATGAAAAACTGTTTTTT
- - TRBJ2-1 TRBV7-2 CASSPSGVSYNEQFF TGTGCCAGCAGCCCCAGTGGGGTATCCTACAATGAGCAGTTCTTC
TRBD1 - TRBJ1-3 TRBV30 CAWRLGGTVSGNTIYF TGTGCCTGGAGACTAGGGGGCACGGTGTCTGGAAACACCATATATTTT
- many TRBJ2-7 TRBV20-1 CSAMKAHPGEQYF TGCAGTGCGATGAAGGCTCACCCCGGCGAGCAGTACTTC
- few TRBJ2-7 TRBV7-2 CASSRPPEGEQYF TGTGCCAGCAGCCGACCCCCAGAAGGCGAGCAGTACTTC
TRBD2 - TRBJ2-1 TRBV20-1 CSAKAGGHNEQFF TGCAGTGCTAAAGCGGGGGGCCATAATGAGCAGTTCTTC
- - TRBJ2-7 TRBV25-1 CASREYDGAYEQYF TGTGCCAGCAGAGAGTACGATGGAGCCTACGAGCAGTACTTC
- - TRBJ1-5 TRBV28 CASSIPGLQSNQPQHF TGTGCCAGCAGTATCCCGGGCCTCCAGAGCAATCAGCCCCAGCATTTT
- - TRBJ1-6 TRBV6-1 CASRKPAGVDSPLHF TGTGCCAGCAGGAAACCCGCAGGGGTCGATTCACCCCTCCACTTT
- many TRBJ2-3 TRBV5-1 CASSSPWSTDTQYF TGCGCCAGCAGCTCGCCTTGGAGCACAGATACGCAGTATTTT
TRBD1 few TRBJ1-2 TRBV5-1 CASSWTGLGGYTF TGCGCCAGCAGCTGGACAGGGCTAGGCGGCTACACCTTC
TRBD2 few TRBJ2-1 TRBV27 CASSGLAGGEKGEQFF TGTGCCAGCAGTGGACTAGCGGGAGGAGAAAAGGGTGAGCAGTTCTTC
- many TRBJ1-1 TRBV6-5 CARRTTGSLDTEAFF TGTGCCAGAAGGACAACAGGGTCCCTTGACACTGAAGCTTTCTTT
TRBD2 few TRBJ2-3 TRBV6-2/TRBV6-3 CASSPGLADPTDTQYF TGTGCCAGCAGTCCCGGACTAGCGGACCCCACAGATACGCAGTATTTT
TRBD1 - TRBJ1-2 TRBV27 CASSLESGTGSGYTF TGTGCCAGCAGTTTAGAATCCGGGACAGGGAGTGGCTACACCTTC
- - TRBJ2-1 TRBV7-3 CASSSLARAPFQFF TGTGCCAGCAGCTCGCTAGCGAGAGCTCCGTTTCAGTTCTTC
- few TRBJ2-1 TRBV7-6 CASSLSRQVGEQFF TGTGCCAGCAGCTTATCTCGACAGGTCGGGGAGCAGTTCTTC
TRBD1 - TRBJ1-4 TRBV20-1 CSARDAGTGIVKLFF TGCAGTGCTAGAGATGCCGGGACAGGGATTGTGAAACTGTTTTTT
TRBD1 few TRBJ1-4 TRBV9 CASSPRDRGWDEKLFF TGTGCCAGCAGCCCCCGGGACAGGGGATGGGATGAAAAACTGTTTTTT
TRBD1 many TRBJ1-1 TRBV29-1 CSVWTGQNTEAFF TGCAGCGTCTGGACAGGGCAAAACACTGAAGCTTTCTTT
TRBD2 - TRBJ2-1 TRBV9 CASSVAYGTSGILNEQFF TGTGCCAGCAGCGTAGCTTACGGGACTAGCGGGATCCTTAATGAGCAGTTCTTC
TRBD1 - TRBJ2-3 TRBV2 CASSDPLPGQGKTDTQYF TGTGCCAGCAGTGACCCCCTACCCGGACAGGGCAAGACAGATACGCAGTATTTT
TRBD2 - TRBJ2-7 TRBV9 CASSVDASGGSYEQYF TGTGCCAGCAGCGTAGACGCCAGCGGGGGGTCCTACGAGCAGTACTTC